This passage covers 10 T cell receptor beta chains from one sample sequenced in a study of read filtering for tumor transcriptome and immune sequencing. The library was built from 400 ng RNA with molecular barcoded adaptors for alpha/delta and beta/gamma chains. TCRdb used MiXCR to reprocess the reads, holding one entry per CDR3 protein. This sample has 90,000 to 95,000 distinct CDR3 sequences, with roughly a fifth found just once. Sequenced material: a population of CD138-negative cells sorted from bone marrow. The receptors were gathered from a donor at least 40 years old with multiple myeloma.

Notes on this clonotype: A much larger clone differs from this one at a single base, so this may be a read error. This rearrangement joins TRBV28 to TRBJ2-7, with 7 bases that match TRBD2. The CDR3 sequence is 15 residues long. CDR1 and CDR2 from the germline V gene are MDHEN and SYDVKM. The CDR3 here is CASSQWGLSSYEQHF. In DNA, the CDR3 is TGTGCCAGCTCCCAGTGGGGACTAAGCTCCTACGAGCAGCACTTC.

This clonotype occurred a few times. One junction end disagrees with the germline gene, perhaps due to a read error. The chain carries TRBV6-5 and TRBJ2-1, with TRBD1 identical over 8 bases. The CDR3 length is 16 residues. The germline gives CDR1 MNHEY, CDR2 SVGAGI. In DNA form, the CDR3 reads TGTGCCAGCAGTCTACAGGGGGGTAGATCCTACAATGTGCAGTTCTTC. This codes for CASSLQGGRSYNVQFF.

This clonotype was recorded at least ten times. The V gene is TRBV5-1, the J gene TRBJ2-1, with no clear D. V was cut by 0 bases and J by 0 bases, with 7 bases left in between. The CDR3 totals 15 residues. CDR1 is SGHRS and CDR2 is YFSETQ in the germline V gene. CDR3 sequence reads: CASSLVQASYNEQFF. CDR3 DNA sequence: TGCGCCAGCAGCTTGGTGCAGGCCTCCTACAATGAGCAGTTCTTC.

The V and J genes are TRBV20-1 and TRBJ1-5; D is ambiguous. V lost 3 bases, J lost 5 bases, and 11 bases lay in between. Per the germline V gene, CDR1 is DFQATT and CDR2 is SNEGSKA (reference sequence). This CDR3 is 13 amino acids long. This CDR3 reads CSARSTEDQPQHF. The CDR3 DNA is TGCAGTGCTAGGTCAACGGAGGATCAGCCCCAGCATTTT.

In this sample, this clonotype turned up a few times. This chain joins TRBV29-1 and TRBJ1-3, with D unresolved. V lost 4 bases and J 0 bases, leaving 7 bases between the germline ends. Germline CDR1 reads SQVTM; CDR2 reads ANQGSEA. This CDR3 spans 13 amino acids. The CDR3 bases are TGCAGCGTTGCAGCGGACTCTGGAAACACCATATATTTT. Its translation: CSVAADSGNTIYF. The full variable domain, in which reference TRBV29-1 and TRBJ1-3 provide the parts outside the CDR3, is SAVISQKPSRDICQRGTSLTIQCQVDSQVTMMFWYRQQPGQSLTLIATANQGSEATYESGFVIDKFPISRPNLTFSTLTVSNMSPEDSSIYLCSVAADSGNTIYFGEGSWLTVV.

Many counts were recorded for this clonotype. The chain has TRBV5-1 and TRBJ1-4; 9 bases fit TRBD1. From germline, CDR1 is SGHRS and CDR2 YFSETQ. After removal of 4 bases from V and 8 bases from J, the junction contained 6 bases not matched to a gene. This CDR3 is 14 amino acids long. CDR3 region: CASSGRTGDEKLFF. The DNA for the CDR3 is TGCGCCAGCAGCGGGAGGACAGGGGACGAAAAACTGTTTTTT.

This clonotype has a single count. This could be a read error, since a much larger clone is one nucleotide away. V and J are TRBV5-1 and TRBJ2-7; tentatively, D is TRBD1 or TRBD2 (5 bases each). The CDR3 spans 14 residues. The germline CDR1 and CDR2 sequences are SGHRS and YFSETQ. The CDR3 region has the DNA TGCGCCGGCAGCTTCGCCGGGACGGACTACGAGCAGTACTTC. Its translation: CAGSFAGTDYEQYF.

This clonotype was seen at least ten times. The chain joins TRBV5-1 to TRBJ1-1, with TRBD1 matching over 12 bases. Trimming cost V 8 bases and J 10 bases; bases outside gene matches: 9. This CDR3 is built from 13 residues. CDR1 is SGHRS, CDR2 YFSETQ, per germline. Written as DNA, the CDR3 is TGCGCCAGTAGGGGACAGGGGGCTCGGGTAGCTTTCTTT. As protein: CASRGQGARVAFF.

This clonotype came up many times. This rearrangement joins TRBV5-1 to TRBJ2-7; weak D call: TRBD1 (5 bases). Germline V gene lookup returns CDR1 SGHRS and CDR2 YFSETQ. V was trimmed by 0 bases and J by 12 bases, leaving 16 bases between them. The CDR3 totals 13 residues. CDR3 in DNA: TGCGCCAGCAGCTTGGGACCGAACCAGGGATGGTACTTC. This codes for CASSLGPNQGWYF.

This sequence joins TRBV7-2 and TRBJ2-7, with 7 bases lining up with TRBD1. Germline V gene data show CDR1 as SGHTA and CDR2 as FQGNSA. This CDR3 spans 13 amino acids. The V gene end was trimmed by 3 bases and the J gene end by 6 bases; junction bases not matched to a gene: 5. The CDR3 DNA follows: TGTGCCAGCAGCTTCAGGGGGAACGTCGAGCAGTACTTC. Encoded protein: CASSFRGNVEQYF.